This T cell receptor beta chain was captured by sequencing in a study of tumor-infiltrating lymphocytes in primary liver carcinoma. Extraction of RNA together with DNA used 20-30 mg of unsorted bulk tissue. A constant-region primer primed TCR beta cDNA synthesis from 400 to 550 ng of total RNA. Library construction for TCR beta comprised three nested multiplex PCR rounds performed with slightly modified ARM-PCR. TRBV1-TRBV30 forward primers and a C-beta reverse primer were used in the first two PCR rounds, which each ran for 10 cycles. In TCRdb, the multiplex PCR reads were re-called with MiXCR into one record per CDR3 protein. The top ten clones hold more than 30% of a sample with tens of thousands of distinct CDR3 sequences, 71% of them seen once. Of note for this clonotype: The CDR3 does not close with the conserved phenylalanine or tryptophan, likely indicating a read error. The DNA is left out, because the CDR3 cannot be placed on it with certainty; the CDR3 is given as TCRdb lists it.

Germline CDR1 and CDR2: SGHAT and FQNNGV. The CDR3 is 13 amino acids in total, end residues counted. The chain is built from TRBV11-2 and TRBJ1-2; the table's D call, TRBD1, has no DNA check behind it. The sample consisted of liver tumor tissue from sampling region 3. Subset given: tumor region T3, left-lateral pole. This sequence was found in a woman in her 30s with primary liver carcinoma and hepatitis B virus infection. The CDR3: CASSHEPGGGCTL.